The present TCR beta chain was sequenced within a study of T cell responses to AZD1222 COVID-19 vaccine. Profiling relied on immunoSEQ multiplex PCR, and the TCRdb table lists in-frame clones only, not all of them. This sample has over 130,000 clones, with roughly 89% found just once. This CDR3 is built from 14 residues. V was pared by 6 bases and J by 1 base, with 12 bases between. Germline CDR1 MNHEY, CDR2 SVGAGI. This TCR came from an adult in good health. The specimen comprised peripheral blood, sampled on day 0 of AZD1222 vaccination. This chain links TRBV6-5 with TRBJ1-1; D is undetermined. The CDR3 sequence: CASRHGLANTEAFF. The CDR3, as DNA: TGTGCCAGCAGACACGGACTGGCGAACACTGAAGCTTTCTTT.